This TCR beta chain was retrieved from a study of blood T cell repertoires in COVID-19. Across the study: The cDNA or gDNA used as material had been derived from T cells, B-cell-depleted T cells, or PBMCs.

The CDR3 loop spans 19 amino acids. The germline gives CDR1 SEHNR, CDR2 FQNEAQ (reference sequence). Trimming removed 5 bases from V and 2 bases from J; junction bases left unmatched: 17. Per the original data handling: Estimates of nucleated cell counts were drawn from the amplification of reference gene primers. Some clones are missing from TCRdb's copy, which holds only in-frame ones; the method was immunoSEQ multiplex PCR. V and J calls plus clone size are reproduced from that table; the DNA served to infer D and trimming. The table has around 91,000 clones, approximately 85% seen once. The sample was peripheral blood. The source of this sequence is a human donor in a cohort sampled during active COVID-19. The chain is built from TRBV7-9 and TRBJ2-3, with 9 positions matching TRBD2. DNA of the CDR3: TGTGCCAGCAGCCCGTTAGGTCTAGCGGGGTGGGCGTCCACAGATACGCAGTATTTT. This gives the protein CASSPLGLAGWASTDTQYF.